The 32 T cell receptor beta chains below were found in one sample sequenced in a study of T cell repertoires in cytomegalovirus infection. TCRdb re-called the reads through MiXCR, storing one row per CDR3 protein. The profile covers 510,000 or so distinct CDR3 sequences, with about 26% appearing a single time and about 12% taken by the ten largest. The sample consisted of PBMCs. These receptor sequences come from a human donor in good health (CMV status not recorded). Some clones in this sample may be carry-over from other donors' samples.

This chain links TRBV2 with TRBJ2-5, with D tentatively TRBD1 or TRBD2 (5 bases each). Per the germline V gene, CDR1 is SNHLY and CDR2 is FYNNEI. The CDR3 consists of 15 residues. The V gene lost 6 bases and the J gene lost 5 bases, with 19 bases spanning the gap. The CDR3 sequence is CASSEVVWGGETQYF. The DNA of the CDR3 is TGTGCCAGCAGCGAGGTGGTTTGGGGCGGGGAGACCCAGTACTTC. The full variable domain, with the rest looked up from reference TRBV2 and TRBJ2-5, is EPEVTQTPSHQVTQMGQEVILRCVPISNHLYFYWYRQILGQKVEFLVSFYNNEISEKSEIFDDQFSVERPDGSNFTLKIRSTKLEDSAMYFCASSEVVWGGETQYFGPGTRLLVL.

At least ten counts were recorded for this clonotype. The V gene is TRBV7-2, the J gene TRBJ2-1; possible D gene TRBD1, 6 bases. Germline V gene sequence: CDR1 SGHTA, CDR2 FQGNSA. The CDR3 runs 16 residues. Trimming took 6 bases from V and 9 from J, leaving 24 bases between them. CDR3 sequence (DNA): TGTGCCAGCAGTTTTACCCCGGGACGCCAAGGGGGTGAGCAGTTCTTC. It encodes CASSFTPGRQGGEQFF.

V usage is TRBV11-2 and J usage is TRBJ2-1; 7 nucleotides agree with TRBD2. The CDR3 has 15 amino acids. Germline V gene lookup returns CDR1 SGHAT and CDR2 FQNNGV. J was trimmed by 8 bases and V by 1 base; bases with no gene match: 8. The CDR3 DNA reads TGTGCCAGCAGCTTAGTTGGCGGGAGAACCGATGAGCAGTTCTTC. It specifies CASSLVGGRTDEQFF.

The chain couples TRBV7-6 to TRBJ2-1; 9 bases map to TRBD2. The CDR3 totals 18 residues. Germline V gene data show CDR1 as SGHVS and CDR2 as FNYEAQ. V was pared by 1 base and J by 4 bases, with 11 bases of the junction left unmatched. The DNA for the CDR3 is TGTGCCAGCAGCTTAGTCGGGCGGGCTAGCGGGGCATACAATGAGCAGTTCTTC. Translation gives CASSLVGRASGAYNEQFF.

This clonotype was recorded a few times. The CDR3 sequence: CAISPVGEETQYF. The DNA of the CDR3 is TGTGCCATCAGTCCCGTGGGGGAAGAGACCCAGTACTTC. The V gene is TRBV10-3, the J gene TRBJ2-5, with D perhaps assigned TRBD1 or TRBD2 (5 bases each). Germline V gene sequence: CDR1 ENHRY, CDR2 SYGVKD. The CDR3 is 13 residues long. V lost 5 bases and J lost 3, with 10 bases in between.

This clonotype was seen only a few times. This chain links TRBV27 with TRBJ2-2, with D uncertain. Germline V gives CDR1 MNHEY, CDR2 SMNVEV (reference sequence). Between the trimmed V and J ends, which lost 1 base and 1 base, there was a span of 7 bases. This CDR3 comprises 15 residues. CDR3 amino acids: CASSLYIENTGELFF. DNA for the CDR3: TGTGCCAGCAGTTTATACATTGAGAACACCGGGGAGCTGTTTTTT.

The chain joins TRBV20-1 to TRBJ2-3; TRBD2 agrees at 10 bases. V lost 1 base, J lost 1 base, and 2 bases stayed unmatched. The CDR3 has 15 residues. Germline values: CDR1 DFQATT, CDR2 SNEGSKA (reference sequence). The CDR3 DNA sequence: TGCAGTGCTAGAGGACTAGCGGGCCGCACAGATACGCAGTATTTT. This translates into CSARGLAGRTDTQYF.

This clonotype appeared a few times. The chain carries TRBV7-8 and TRBJ1-5, with a weak D call TRBD1 (6 bases). The CDR3 is 16 amino acids. Germline-derived CDR1 and CDR2 are SGHVS and FQNEAQ. With 5 bases removed from V and 0 bases from J, the gap between germline ends came to 14 bases. CDR3 in amino acids: CASSLTGVYSNQPQHF. In nucleotides, the CDR3 is TGTGCCAGCAGCCTGACAGGAGTGTATAGCAATCAGCCCCAGCATTTT.

This clonotype was found once. An end of the junction differs from the germline gene, which may be a read error. V is TRBV7-1 and J is TRBJ2-5; D remains ambiguous. TRBV7-1 counts as an open reading frame of uncertain function. The CDR3 has 12 amino acids. The CDR3 reads CTSTNREETQYF. The CDR3, as DNA: TGTACCAGCACCAATAGAGAAGAGACCCAGTACTTC.

This clonotype was recorded a few times. CDR3 sequence (DNA): TGTGCCAGCAGCTTAATACTAGCAGGGCCCGGGGAGCTGTTTTTT. Translated: CASSLILAGPGELFF. This chain links TRBV7-3 with TRBJ2-2; D is perhaps TRBD2 (6 bases). CDR3 size: 15 residues. Germline-derived CDR1 and CDR2 are SGHTA and FQGTGA. V gave up 1 base and J gave up 6 bases, with 12 bases separating them.

This rearrangement joins TRBV30 to TRBJ1-2, with no clear D. Trimming cost V 6 bases and J 6 bases, with 8 bases left between them. CDR1 and CDR2 from the germline V gene are GTSNPN and SVGIG (reference sequence). The CDR3 runs 10 residues. The CDR3 loop is CACVEDGYTF. The CDR3 DNA is TGTGCCTGCGTGGAAGATGGCTACACCTTC. The full variable domain, rest sourced from reference TRBV30 and TRBJ1-2, is SQTIHQWPATLVQPVGSPLSLECTVEGTSNPNLYWYRQAAGRGLQLLFYSVGIGQISSEVPQNLSASRPQDRQFILSSKKLLLSDSGFYLCACVEDGYTFGSGTRLTVV.

The V call is TRBV18, the J call TRBJ2-1; TRBD2 matches at 7 bases. V lost 0 bases, J lost 5 bases, and 7 bases stayed unmatched. Germline CDR1 and CDR2: KGHSH and LQKENI. The CDR3 has 16 amino acids. CDR3 bases: TGTGCCAGCTCACCACCCACTTCCAGCGGGAACAATGAGCAGTTCTTC. This gives the protein CASSPPTSSGNNEQFF.

The rearrangement links TRBV7-9 to TRBJ2-2, with 11 bases lining up with TRBD2. The CDR3 totals 17 residues. The V and J ends lost 4 bases and 5 bases, in that order; junction bases with no gene match: 9. Germline CDR1 and CDR2: SEHNR and FQNEAQ (reference sequence). The CDR3 sequence is CASSSGATSGTTGELFF. In DNA form, the CDR3 reads TGTGCCAGCAGCTCGGGGGCGACTAGCGGGACAACCGGGGAGCTGTTTTTT.

This clonotype occurred a few times. CDR3 region: CASSLGLAESTDTQYF. The DNA for the CDR3 is TGTGCCAGCAGTTTAGGTCTAGCCGAAAGCACAGATACGCAGTATTTT. The V gene is TRBV12-3 or TRBV12-4, the J gene TRBJ2-3; tentative D call: TRBD2 (5 bases). Trimming pared 1 base from V and 0 bases from J, leaving 11 bases between. This CDR3 is built from 16 residues.

This clonotype was counted between two and nine times. The V call is TRBV4-3, the J call TRBJ2-1; D remains ambiguous. Germline values: CDR1 LGHNA, CDR2 YSLEER. There are 16 residues in the CDR3. Between the trimmed V and J ends, which lost 0 bases and 0 bases, there was a span of 9 bases. For the CDR3, the DNA is TGCGCCAGCAGCCAAGATCAGAAGGTCTCCTACAATGAGCAGTTCTTC. Translation: CASSQDQKVSYNEQFF.

This sequence joins TRBV5-8 and TRBJ2-3; 15 nucleotides line up with TRBD2. With 5 bases clipped from V and 6 bases from J, the junction kept 7 bases outside the gene matches. This CDR3 has 16 amino acids. Germline V gene data show CDR1 as SGHTS and CDR2 as YDEGEE. The CDR3 reads CASRLGTSGRSDTQYF. CDR3 nucleotides: TGTGCCAGCAGGTTAGGGACTAGCGGGAGGTCCGATACGCAGTATTTT.

The chain combines TRBV20-1 with TRBJ1-2, with unresolved D. V was clipped by 6 bases and J by 6 bases, with 11 bases between them. Germline loops: CDR1 DFQATT, CDR2 SNEGSKA (reference sequence). The CDR3 runs to 11 residues. CDR3 in amino acids: CSAAGPHGYTF. The CDR3 nucleotides are TGCAGTGCCGCGGGTCCCCATGGCTACACCTTC.

V gene TRBV20-1 combines with J gene TRBJ1-5, with D hard to call. The CDR3 runs to 16 residues. Germline CDR1 DFQATT, CDR2 SNEGSKA (reference sequence). Trimming pared 0 bases from V and 2 bases from J, leaving 14 bases between. CDR3 bases: TGCAGTGCTAGAGAATGGAGGGAAGGTGGCAATCAGCCCCAGCATTTT. It yields the protein CSAREWREGGNQPQHF.

This clonotype was picked up many times. This rearrangement joins TRBV7-2 to TRBJ2-1; D gene unclear. The germline V gene has CDR1 SGHTA and CDR2 FQGNSA. The CDR3 is made up of 15 amino acids. Deletions cut 5 bases from V and 0 bases from J, with 11 bases between. CDR3 sequence (DNA): TGTGCCAGCAGCCCGAACACGAACTCCTACAATGAGCAGTTCTTC. Translated, it gives CASSPNTNSYNEQFF.

This clonotype was counted ten times or more. The V call is TRBV7-2, the J call TRBJ1-1, with TRBD1 as a possible D gene (6 bases). There are 14 residues in the CDR3. V lost 2 bases and J 4 bases, leaving 11 bases between the germline ends. CDR1 and CDR2 from the germline V gene are SGHTA and FQGNSA. The CDR3 DNA is TGTGCCAGCAGCTTAAGAGGGGGTTTCACTGAAGCTTTCTTT. Its protein product is CASSLRGGFTEAFF.

This clonotype has only a few counts. CDR3 nucleotide sequence: TGTGCCAGCAGCGAGATTGAGACCCAGTACTTC. Translating gives CASSEIETQYF. This chain links TRBV7-8 with TRBJ2-5, with D unclear. There are 11 residues in the CDR3. The V and J ends lost 5 bases and 5 bases respectively, with 6 bases between them. Germline CDR1 reads SGHVS; CDR2 reads FQNEAQ.

This clonotype showed up just a few times. V and J are TRBV7-8 and TRBJ2-7; D uncertain. The V gene lost 3 bases and the J gene lost 2 bases, with 20 bases spanning the gap. The CDR3 is made up of 17 amino acids. The germline CDR1 and CDR2 sequences are SGHVS and FQNEAQ. The DNA of the CDR3 is TGTGCCAGCAGCTTTTTGCCCCGGTTGGGGATTACCTACGAGCAGTACTTC. It codes for CASSFLPRLGITYEQYF. Supplemented by reference TRBV7-8 and TRBJ2-7, the full variable domain reads GAGVSQSPRYKVAKRGQDVALRCDPISGHVSLFWYQQALGQGPEFLTYFQNEAQLDKSGLPSDRFFAERPEGSVSTLKIQRTQQEDSAVYLCASSFLPRLGITYEQYFGPGTRLTVT.

This clonotype was counted between two and nine times. The chain has TRBV7-2 and TRBJ2-7; TRBD2 aligns across 9 bases. The V gene end was trimmed by 5 bases and the J gene end by 5 bases; junction bases not matched to a gene: 13. The CDR3 spans 16 residues. Germline CDR1 reads SGHTA; CDR2 reads FQGNSA. CDR3 in amino acids: CASSPFISGSGDEQYF. CDR3 nucleotides: TGTGCCAGCAGCCCTTTCATTAGCGGGAGCGGCGACGAGCAGTACTTC. Full variable domain (outside the CDR3, taken from reference TRBV7-2 and TRBJ2-7): GAGVSQSPSNKVTEKGKDVELRCDPISGHTALYWYRQSLGQGLEFLIYFQGNSAPDKSGLPSDRFSAERTGGSVSTLTIQRTQQEDSAVYLCASSPFISGSGDEQYFGPGTRLTVT.

This rearrangement joins TRBV11-2 to TRBJ2-7, with 14 positions matching TRBD2. The junction had 14 bases not matched to a gene; V was cut back by 5 bases and J by 2 bases. The length of the CDR3 is 19 residues. CDR1 and CDR2 from the germline V gene are SGHAT and FQNNGV. CDR3 DNA sequence: TGTGCCAGCAGCCTAACCCCGGGACTAGCGGGAGAAGTCACCTACGAGCAGTACGTC. Its translation: CASSLTPGLAGEVTYEQYV.

V gene TRBV6-2 or TRBV6-3 combines with J gene TRBJ2-1, with 9 bases identical to TRBD2. CDR1 and CDR2 (germline): MNHEY, SVGEGT. V gave up 8 bases and J gave up 0 bases; unmatched junction bases: 8. The CDR3 length is 16 residues. The CDR3 sequence: CASVRGSGSSYNEQFF. CDR3 sequence (DNA): TGTGCCAGCGTTAGGGGTAGCGGGAGCTCCTACAATGAGCAGTTCTTC.

J is TRBJ1-5 and V is TRBV6-2 or TRBV6-3; D possibly corresponds to TRBD1 (6 bases). Germline V lookup: CDR1 MNHEY, CDR2 SVGEGT. Trimming shortened V by 5 bases and J by 0 bases, and 14 bases separated the two germline ends. The CDR3 runs 16 residues. CDR3: CASSHGQQDSNQPQHF. The CDR3 DNA is TGTGCCAGCAGTCATGGACAGCAAGATAGCAATCAGCCCCAGCATTTT.

This clonotype showed up many times. V gene TRBV28 combines with J gene TRBJ1-2, with TRBD1 matching 9 bases. CDR1 and CDR2 from the germline V gene are MDHEN and SYDVKM. This CDR3 is 15 amino acids long. V gave up 6 bases and J gave up 8 bases; unmatched junction bases: 13. The DNA for the CDR3 is TGTGCCAGCAGCACGATACAGGGGGCGGGTTCAGGCTACACCTTC. Its protein product is CASSTIQGAGSGYTF.

CDR3: CASSTGSSYNEQFF. For the CDR3, the DNA is TGTGCCAGCAGTACAGGGAGCTCCTACAATGAGCAGTTCTTC. The chain employs TRBV28 and TRBJ2-1, with D tentatively TRBD1 (6 bases). The CDR3 runs 14 residues. Germline CDR1 and CDR2: MDHEN and SYDVKM. The V end was cut by 5 bases, the J end by 0 bases, with 8 bases between.

The J gene is TRBJ1-4, the V gene TRBV4-3; unclear D gene. In germline, CDR1 is LGHNA, CDR2 YSLEER. The CDR3 has 17 amino acids. V was shortened by 0 bases and J by 4 bases, with 15 bases between the two germline ends. The CDR3 DNA follows: TGCGCCAGCAGCCAAGATCTTGGTGGCAGCCTTAATGAAAAACTGTTTTTT. This encodes CASSQDLGGSLNEKLFF.

The V and J genes are TRBV7-2 and TRBJ2-5; the match to TRBD1 covers 9 bases. V shed 6 bases and J 5 bases; nucleotides not matched to a gene: 10. Looked up from germline, CDR1 is SGHTA and CDR2 is FQGNSA. The length of the CDR3 is 15 residues. The CDR3 loop is CASSRGQGERETQYF. The CDR3 bases are TGTGCCAGCAGTCGGGGACAGGGAGAACGTGAGACCCAGTACTTC.

CDR3 residues: CASSWGLEDSGYTGELFF. In DNA form, the CDR3 reads TGTGCCAGCAGTTGGGGACTAGAGGACTCGGGATACACCGGGGAGCTGTTTTTT. This chain connects TRBV6-2 or TRBV6-3 to TRBJ2-2; 8 nucleotides line up with TRBD2. CDR1 MNHEY and CDR2 SVGEGT come from the germline V gene. The CDR3 extends over 18 amino acids. The J segment lost 3 bases and the V segment lost 4 bases, leaving 13 bases of the junction unmatched.

V is TRBV19 and J is TRBJ1-4; D may be TRBD1 (5 bases). This CDR3 comprises 15 residues. CDR1 LNHDA and CDR2 SQIVND come from the germline V gene (reference sequence). Trimming pared 3 bases from V and 7 bases from J, leaving 15 bases between. CDR3 amino acids: CASSMYGANPEKLFF. The CDR3, as DNA: TGTGCCAGTAGTATGTATGGGGCCAACCCTGAAAAACTGTTTTTT.